This entry lists 24 T cell receptor beta chains sequenced from one sample in a study of graft-versus-host responses after intestinal transplantation (dated by TCRdb to 2020 to 2022). For these receptors, no antigen is known. The time point label corresponds to: cells obtained before transplantation from donor or recipient. Library construction relied on the immunoSEQ multiplex PCR assay. TCRdb took over this immuneACCESS table, retaining in-frame rearrangements with V and J assigned. Such tables are incomplete; in checked studies, under half of the missing clones stem from an unresolved V gene, and the remainder is unexplained. The sample table contains around 97,000 clones; only one count was recorded for 75% to 95% of them. The ten largest clones represent roughly 0.2% of the sample. Here the sequenced sample was unstimulated CD4+ T cells sorted from spleen or lymph node cells, taken before transplant. These receptors all stem from a human donor who was the organ donor for an intestinal transplant.

The V gene is TRBV27, the J gene TRBJ2-5; TRBD2 aligns across 11 bases. V lost 5 bases to trimming and J lost 9 bases; unmatched junction nucleotides: 11. From germline, CDR1 is MNHEY and CDR2 SMNVEV (reference sequence). This CDR3 spans 15 amino acids. This CDR3 reads CASSPRTSGSGAQYF. In DNA, the CDR3 is TGTGCCAGCAGTCCGAGGACTAGCGGGTCCGGGGCCCAGTACTTC.

The chain carries TRBV2 and TRBJ2-5; TRBD2 agrees at 7 bases. CDR1 is SNHLY and CDR2 is FYNNEI in the germline V gene. J was trimmed by 3 bases and V by 6 bases; bases with no gene match: 10. The CDR3 runs to 15 residues. CDR3 in amino acids: CASREWTRHEETQYF. CDR3 in DNA: TGTGCCAGCAGAGAGTGGACTAGACACGAAGAGACCCAGTACTTC.

This clone was detected only once. The CDR3, as DNA: TGTGCCAGCAGTCTGGGACAGACCGACTATGGCTACACCTTC. The encoded protein is CASSLGQTDYGYTF. This chain connects TRBV6-1 to TRBJ1-2; 7 nucleotides agree with TRBD1. The ends lost 5 bases at V and 3 bases at J; junction bases unmatched: 6. The CDR3 extends over 14 amino acids. Per the germline V gene, CDR1 is MNHNS and CDR2 is SASEGT.

V is TRBV6-1 and J is TRBJ2-3, with 7 bases matching TRBD1. This CDR3 has 14 amino acids. CDR1 MNHNS and CDR2 SASEGT come from the germline V gene. J lost 7 bases, V lost 1 base, and 5 bases had no gene match. CDR3 region: CASSEGPRGNTQYF. The CDR3 DNA follows: TGTGCCAGCAGTGAAGGCCCCAGGGGGAATACGCAGTATTTT.

V gene TRBV5-1 combines with J gene TRBJ2-2, with a possible D match to TRBD1 (6 bases). This CDR3 contains 13 residues. Trimming removed 9 bases from V and 1 base from J, with 10 bases in between. Germline CDR1 reads SGHRS; CDR2 reads YFSETQ. The CDR3 protein is CATNRVNTGELFF. The CDR3 nucleotides read TGCGCCACCAACAGGGTGAACACCGGGGAGCTGTTTTTT.

V is TRBV5-4 and J is TRBJ1-3; D is unclear. Between the trimmed V and J ends, which lost 0 bases and 3 bases, there was a span of 10 bases. Per the germline V gene, CDR1 is SGHNT and CDR2 is YYREEE (reference sequence). The CDR3 totals 15 residues. For the CDR3, the DNA is TGTGCCAGCAGCTTGGGACCGGGTAGTGGAAACACCATATATTTT. Translated, it gives CASSLGPGSGNTIYF. Variable domain in full (rest from reference TRBV5-4 and TRBJ1-3): ETGVTQSPTHLIKTRGQQVTLRCSSQSGHNTVSWYQQALGQGPQFIFQYYREEENGRGNFPPRFSGLQFPNYSSELNVNALELDDSALYLCASSLGPGSGNTIYFGEGSWLTVV.

The chain links TRBV5-1 to TRBJ2-3; D might be TRBD1 (6 bases). Trimming removed 5 bases at V and 2 bases at J, with 15 bases between. The CDR3 contains 15 residues. CDR1 is SGHRS and CDR2 is YFSETQ in the germline V gene. In DNA, the CDR3 is TGCGCCAGCAGTCCACGGGTGGGGGCCACAGATACGCAGTATTTT. This encodes CASSPRVGATDTQYF.

The J gene is TRBJ2-1, the V gene TRBV12-5; a possible D gene is TRBD2 (6 bases). The CDR3 has 20 residues. Germline lookup yields CDR1 LGHNT and CDR2 FRNRAP. V lost 7 bases, J lost 7 bases, and 35 bases lay in between. The CDR3 reads CASAQEGGDGLTLLKNEQFF. The CDR3 bases are TGTGCTAGTGCCCAGGAGGGCGGGGACGGCTTAACCCTGTTAAAAAATGAGCAGTTCTTC.

The V call is TRBV7-2, the J call TRBJ2-2, with D possibly TRBD2 on 7 matching bases. V lost 0 bases and J lost 6, with 14 bases in between. Germline V gene lookup returns CDR1 SGHTA and CDR2 FQGNSA. This CDR3 is built from 16 residues. The CDR3 loop reads CASSLAGGRRAGELFF. CDR3 nucleotides: TGTGCCAGCAGCTTAGCGGGGGGGCGGCGGGCCGGGGAGCTGTTTTTT.

This clone was detected a few times. This chain joins TRBV18 and TRBJ1-1; no clear D. V gave up 2 bases and J gave up 0 bases, with 13 bases separating them. Germline assignment: CDR1 KGHSH and CDR2 LQKENI. CDR3 length: 16 residues. CDR3 in DNA: TGTGCCAGCTCACCATTAACAGTCGGGGTGAACACTGAAGCTTTCTTT. Amino acid sequence: CASSPLTVGVNTEAFF. The full variable domain, rest sourced from reference TRBV18 and TRBJ1-1, is NAGVMQNPRHLVRRRGQEARLRCSPMKGHSHVYWYRQLPEEGLKFMVYLQKENIIDESGMPKERFSAEFPKEGPSILRIQQVVRGDSAAYFCASSPLTVGVNTEAFFGQGTRLTVV.

V and J are TRBV18 and TRBJ1-1; perhaps TRBD1 as D (5 bases). The V gene's germline CDR1 is KGHSH and CDR2 LQKENI. This CDR3 is built from 12 residues. V was cut by 6 bases and J by 3 bases, with 8 bases left in between. This chain's CDR3 is CASSSGYTEAFF. CDR3 DNA sequence: TGTGCCAGCTCCTCAGGGTACACTGAAGCTTTCTTT.

This clone came up a few times. CDR3 nucleotides: TGTGCCAGTAGTCCACAACTGACAGGGAACTATGGCTACACCTTC. It encodes CASSPQLTGNYGYTF. The chain carries TRBV19 and TRBJ1-2; 7 bases fit TRBD1. V lost 5 bases and J lost 2; bases outside the gene matches: 8. The CDR3 runs 15 residues. Germline V gene lookup returns CDR1 LNHDA and CDR2 SQIVND (reference sequence).

DNA for the CDR3: TGTGCCAGCAGCGGCGGACAGGGACACACTGAAGCTTTCTTT. Translated: CASSGGQGHTEAFF. The chain recombines TRBV7-2 with TRBJ1-1; 8 positions match TRBD1. Germline CDR1 and CDR2: SGHTA and FQGNSA. The CDR3 totals 14 residues. V shed 5 bases and J 3 bases; nucleotides not matched to a gene: 5.

J is TRBJ2-1 and V is TRBV4-3; D might be TRBD2 (5 bases). Germline V CDR1 and CDR2: LGHNA, YSLEER. This CDR3 region has 13 residues. Trimming took 5 bases from V and 8 from J, leaving 13 bases between them. The CDR3 sequence: CASSSELEHEQFF. In DNA form, the CDR3 reads TGCGCCAGCAGCTCCGAACTAGAGCATGAGCAGTTCTTC.

The V and J genes are TRBV11-2 and TRBJ1-5; the D gene is possibly TRBD1 (5 bases). The germline V gene encodes CDR1 SGHAT and CDR2 FQNNGV. CDR3 length: 15 amino acids. V lost 2 bases, J lost 3 bases, and 11 bases lay in between. CDR3 sequence: CASSLQGMPNQPQHF. The DNA of the CDR3 is TGTGCCAGCAGCTTACAGGGTATGCCCAATCAGCCCCAGCATTTT.

The chain uses TRBV4-3 and TRBJ1-3, with 7 bases aligning to TRBD1. The V and J ends lost 1 base and 7 bases, in that order; junction bases with no gene match: 7. The CDR3 consists of 15 residues. Germline V gene sequence: CDR1 LGHNA, CDR2 YSLEER. CDR3 bases: TGCGCCAGCAGCCAAGGACCAGGGGGGAGGAACACCATATATTTT. It is translated as CASSQGPGGRNTIYF.

The chain links TRBV7-6 to TRBJ2-3; 7 nucleotides align to TRBD1. This CDR3 comprises 16 residues. After removal of 3 bases from V and 2 bases from J, the junction contained 8 bases not matched to a gene. From germline, CDR1 is SGHVS and CDR2 FNYEAQ. CDR3 in DNA: TGTGCCAGCAGCTTCCGCCCGGGACAGAACACAGATACGCAGTATTTT. The encoded protein is CASSFRPGQNTDTQYF.

This clone has a single count. V and J are TRBV4-3 and TRBJ1-6, with TRBD1 matching over 7 bases. The CDR3 has 16 residues. CDR1 and CDR2 (germline): LGHNA, YSLEER. V shed 0 bases and J 9 bases; nucleotides not matched to a gene: 8. The CDR3 reads CASSQETPGGFSPLHF. As DNA, the CDR3 is TGCGCCAGCAGCCAAGAAACCCCAGGGGGATTTTCACCCCTCCACTTT.

The chain combines TRBV7-2 with TRBJ2-7, with D maybe TRBD2 (6 bases). V was cut by 2 bases and J by 5 bases, with 13 bases left in between. The CDR3 runs 14 residues. Germline V lookup: CDR1 SGHTA, CDR2 FQGNSA. Here the CDR3 DNA reads TGTGCCAGCAGCTTAATCGGGGGTATCGACGAGCAGTACTTC. Translating it yields CASSLIGGIDEQYF. Full variable domain (rest looked up from reference TRBV7-2 and TRBJ2-7): GAGVSQSPSNKVTEKGKDVELRCDPISGHTALYWYRQSLGQGLEFLIYFQGNSAPDKSGLPSDRFSAERTGGSVSTLTIQRTQQEDSAVYLCASSLIGGIDEQYFGPGTRLTVT.

The rearrangement joins TRBV6-5 to TRBJ1-6, with D possibly matching TRBD1 (6 bases). Germline assignment: CDR1 MNHEY and CDR2 SVGAGI. The length of the CDR3 is 16 residues. Deletions cut 2 bases from V and 6 bases from J, with 14 bases between. DNA of the CDR3: TGTGCCAGCAGTTACGTTTCAGGGGAGGGTAATTCACCCCTCCACTTT. Residues: CASSYVSGEGNSPLHF.

This clone has a handful of counts. DNA for the CDR3: TGTGCCAGTAGTACCCGGGGACAGGGGGGCGGCTACACCTTC. Amino acids: CASSTRGQGGGYTF. The gene calls are TRBV19 and TRBJ1-2; 11 nucleotides line up with TRBD1. The CDR3 loop spans 14 amino acids. Germline values: CDR1 LNHDA, CDR2 SQIVND (reference sequence). V dropped 4 bases and J dropped 8; count of bases not matched to a gene: 6.

This clone was detected a few times. The V and J genes are TRBV27 and TRBJ2-1; TRBD2 aligns across 12 bases. CDR1 is MNHEY and CDR2 is SMNVEV in the germline V gene (reference sequence). This CDR3 has 17 amino acids. The V segment lost 0 bases and the J segment 8 bases; nucleotides outside the gene matches: 8. For the CDR3, the DNA is TGTGCCAGCAGTTTATCGACGGCTAGCGGGGGGGGATATGAGCAGTTCTTC. Translated: CASSLSTASGGGYEQFF.

V usage is TRBV7-2 and J usage is TRBJ1-1; no clear D gene. The CDR3 covers 13 residues. Trimming took off 5 bases at V and 2 bases at J, with 9 bases between the two ends. Per the germline V gene, CDR1 is SGHTA and CDR2 is FQGNSA. DNA for the CDR3: TGTGCCAGCAGCACCCGGGGAAACACTGAAGCTTTCTTT. Translating gives CASSTRGNTEAFF.

The chain links TRBV10-3 to TRBJ2-7; D is unresolved. The CDR3 covers 11 residues. V was pared by 8 bases and J by 2 bases, with 7 bases between. CDR1 ENHRY and CDR2 SYGVKD come from the germline V gene. CDR3 coding DNA: TGTGCCATCTCCCGGGCCTACGAGCAGTACTTC. As protein: CAISRAYEQYF.